This TCR beta chain was obtained from a study of shared clonotypes between healthy human individuals. From germline, CDR1 is SGDLS and CDR2 YYNGEE. The CDR3 totals 15 residues. The V gene lost 3 bases and the J gene lost 2 bases, with 15 bases spanning the gap. Only in-frame clones appear in the TCRdb table, and some are missing; sequencing was by immunoSEQ multiplex PCR. The sample has approximately 1.1 million clones; 75% to 80% are singletons. The chain combines TRBV9 with TRBJ2-7, with D possibly being TRBD1 or TRBD2 (5 bases each). This sequence originates from a man aged 18 to 30 in good health. Some clones in this sample may be carry-over from other donors' samples. Material for sequencing was memory CD4+ T cells from PBMCs. This sample's subset: CD45RA-negative fraction. The CDR3 loop is CASSATRDPAYEQYF. The CDR3 DNA sequence: TGTGCCAGCAGCGCGACCCGGGACCCCGCCTACGAGCAGTACTTC. Full variable domain (outside the CDR3, taken from reference TRBV9 and TRBJ2-7): DSGVTQTPKHLITATGQRVTLRCSPRSGDLSVYWYQQSLDQGLQFLIQYYNGEERAKGNILERFSAQQFPDLHSELNLSSLELGDSALYFCASSATRDPAYEQYFGPGTRLTVT.